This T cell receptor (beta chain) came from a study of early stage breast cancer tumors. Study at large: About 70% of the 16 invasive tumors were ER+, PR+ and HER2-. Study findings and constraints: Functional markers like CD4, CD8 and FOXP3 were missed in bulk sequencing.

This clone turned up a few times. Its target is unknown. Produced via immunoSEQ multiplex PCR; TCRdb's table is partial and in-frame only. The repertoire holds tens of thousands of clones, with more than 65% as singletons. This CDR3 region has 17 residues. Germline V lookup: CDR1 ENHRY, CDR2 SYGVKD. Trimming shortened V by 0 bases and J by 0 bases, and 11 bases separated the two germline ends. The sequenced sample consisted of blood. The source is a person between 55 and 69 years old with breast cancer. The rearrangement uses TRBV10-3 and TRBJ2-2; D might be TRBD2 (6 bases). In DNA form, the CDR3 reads TGTGCCATCAGTGAGTCGTCGTGGGGGGCGAACACCGGGGAGCTGTTTTTT. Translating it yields CAISESSWGANTGELFF.